The next 8 T cell receptor beta chains were all read from a single sample in a study of blood T cell repertoires in COVID-19. Using immunoSEQ multiplex PCR, the repertoire was profiled, and TCRdb retains in-frame clones only, with some absent. Of approximately 300,000 clones in the sample, 85% were seen once. The specimen sequenced was PBMCs or T cells enriched from blood (not recorded which). Source of these receptors: a woman aged 30 to 39 who had been exposed to COVID-19.

CDR3 in amino acids: CASSKTRERGNEQFF. CDR3 bases: TGTGCCAGCAGCAAAACACGGGAGAGAGGCAATGAGCAGTTCTTC. The chain recombines TRBV21-1 with TRBJ2-1; the table assigns TRBD2, which was not confirmed against the DNA. TRBV21-1 has pseudogene status. CDR3 length: 15 amino acids.

This clone appeared a single time. The V and J genes are TRBV20-1 and TRBJ1-2; weak D call: TRBD1 (6 bases). This CDR3 has 14 amino acids. Germline V lookup: CDR1 DFQATT, CDR2 SNEGSKA (reference sequence). V dropped 3 bases and J dropped 0 bases, with 11 bases sitting between them. DNA for the CDR3: TGCAGTGCTAGTTACAGGGTAGCTAACTATGGCTACACCTTC. It is translated as CSASYRVANYGYTF.

This clone was detected once. The chain combines TRBV7-9 with TRBJ1-2; possibly TRBD1 for D (6 bases). This CDR3 has 12 amino acids. Germline-derived CDR1 and CDR2 are SEHNR and FQNEAQ (reference sequence). V lost 1 base, J lost 12 bases, and 12 bases lay in between. The CDR3 protein is CASSLEVGQHTF. CDR3 nucleotides: TGTGCCAGCAGCTTAGAGGTGGGACAACACACCTTC. The variable domain in full, with the rest retrieved from reference TRBV7-9 and TRBJ1-2, is DTGVSQNPRHKITKRGQNVTFRCDPISEHNRLYWYRQTLGQGPEFLTYFQNEAQLEKSRLLSDRFSAERPKGSFSTLEIQRTEQGDSAMYLCASSLEVGQHTFGSGTRLTVV.

V gene TRBV28 combines with J gene TRBJ1-6, with TRBD1 matching 9 bases. Looked up from germline, CDR1 is MDHEN and CDR2 is SYDVKM. V dropped 11 bases and J dropped 7; count of bases not matched to a gene: 6. This CDR3 has 13 residues. CDR3 protein: CASWTGENSPLHF. The DNA for the CDR3 is TGTGCCTCTTGGACAGGGGAGAATTCACCCCTCCACTTT.

The rearrangement uses TRBV4-3 and TRBJ1-2; D remains ambiguous. Trimming took off 4 bases at V and 0 bases at J, with 12 bases between the two ends. The CDR3 is made up of 15 amino acids. Germline V gene lookup returns CDR1 LGHNA and CDR2 YSLEER. The CDR3 DNA follows: TGCGCCAGCAGCCCCTCTGACGGGACTAACTATGGCTACACCTTC. This gives the protein CASSPSDGTNYGYTF.

The gene calls are TRBV7-8 and TRBJ2-7; no definite D call. The germline V gene has CDR1 SGHVS and CDR2 FQNEAQ. The length of the CDR3 is 13 residues. V was pared by 2 bases and J by 2 bases, with 7 bases between. The CDR3 loop reads CASSLTNAYEQYF. DNA of the CDR3: TGTGCCAGCAGCTTAACAAACGCCTACGAGCAGTACTTC.

Note on this clone: Additional DNA sequences in this sample encode the identical CDR3. The chain joins TRBV19 to TRBJ1-1; possible D gene TRBD1, 5 bases. Germline V gene lookup returns CDR1 LNHDA and CDR2 SQIVND (reference sequence). The V end lost 3 bases, the J end lost 2 bases, and 7 bases lay between the germline ends. This CDR3 contains 13 residues. This chain's CDR3 is CASSIQGNTEAFF. In nucleotides, the CDR3 is TGTGCCAGTAGTATCCAGGGTAACACTGAAGCTTTCTTT.

The chain has TRBV19 and TRBJ1-5, with 7 bases aligning to TRBD1. The J segment lost 3 bases and the V segment lost 3 bases, leaving 8 bases of the junction unmatched. The germline gives CDR1 LNHDA, CDR2 SQIVND (reference sequence). The CDR3 contains 16 residues. The CDR3 DNA reads as TGTGCCAGTAGTATTGACAGGGAAGGGACCAATCAGCCCCAGCATTTT. It translates to CASSIDREGTNQPQHF. The full variable domain, completed using reference TRBV19 and TRBJ1-5, is DGGITQSPKYLFRKEGQNVTLSCEQNLNHDAMYWYRQDPGQGLRLIYYSQIVNDFQKGDIAEGYSVSREKKESFPLTVTSAQKNPTAFYLCASSIDREGTNQPQHFGDGTRLSIL.